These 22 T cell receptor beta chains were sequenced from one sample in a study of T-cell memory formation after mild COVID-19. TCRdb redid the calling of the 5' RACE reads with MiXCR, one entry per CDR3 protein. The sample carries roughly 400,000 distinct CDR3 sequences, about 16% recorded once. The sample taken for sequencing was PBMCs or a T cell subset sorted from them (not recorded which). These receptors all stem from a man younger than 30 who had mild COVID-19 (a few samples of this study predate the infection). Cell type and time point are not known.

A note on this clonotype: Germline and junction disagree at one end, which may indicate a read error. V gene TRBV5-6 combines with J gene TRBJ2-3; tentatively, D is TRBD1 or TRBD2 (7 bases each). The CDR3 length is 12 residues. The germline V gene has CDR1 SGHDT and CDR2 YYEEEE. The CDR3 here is CASTHQGGLSNF. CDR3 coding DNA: TGTGCCAGCACCCACCAGGGGGGGCTAAGTAATTTT.

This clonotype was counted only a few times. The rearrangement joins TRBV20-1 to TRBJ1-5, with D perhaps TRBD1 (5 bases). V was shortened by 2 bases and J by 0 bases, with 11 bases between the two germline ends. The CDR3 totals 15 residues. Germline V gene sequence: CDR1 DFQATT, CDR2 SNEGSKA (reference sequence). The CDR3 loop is CSARRPGHSNQPQHF. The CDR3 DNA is TGCAGTGCTAGACGGCCAGGACATAGCAATCAGCCCCAGCATTTT.

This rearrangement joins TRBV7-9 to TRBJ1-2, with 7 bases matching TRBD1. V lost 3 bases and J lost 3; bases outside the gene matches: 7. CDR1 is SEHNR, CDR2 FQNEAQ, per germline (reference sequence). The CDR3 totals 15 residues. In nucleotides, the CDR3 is TGTGCCAGCAGCTTTTATAAGGGGGCAGACTATGGCTACACCTTC. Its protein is CASSFYKGADYGYTF.

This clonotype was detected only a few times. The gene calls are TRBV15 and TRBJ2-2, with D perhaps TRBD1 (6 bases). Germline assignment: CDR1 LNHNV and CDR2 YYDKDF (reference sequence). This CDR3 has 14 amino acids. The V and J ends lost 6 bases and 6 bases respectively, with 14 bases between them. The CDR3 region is CATRRTGYPGELFF. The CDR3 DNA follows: TGTGCCACCAGGAGAACAGGGTACCCCGGGGAGCTGTTTTTT.

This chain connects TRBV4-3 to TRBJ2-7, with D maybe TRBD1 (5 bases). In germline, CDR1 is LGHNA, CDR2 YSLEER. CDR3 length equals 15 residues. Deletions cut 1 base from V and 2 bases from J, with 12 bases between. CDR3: CASSQGSSGTYEQYV. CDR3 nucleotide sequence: TGCGCCAGCAGCCAAGGCAGTTCAGGGACCTACGAGCAGTACGTC.

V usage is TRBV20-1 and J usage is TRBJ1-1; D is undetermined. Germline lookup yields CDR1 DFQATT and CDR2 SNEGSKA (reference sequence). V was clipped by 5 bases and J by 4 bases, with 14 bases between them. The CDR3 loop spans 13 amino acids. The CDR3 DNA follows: TGCAGTGCTTGCCGGAGTGTTGGCACTGAAGCTTTCTTT. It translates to CSACRSVGTEAFF.

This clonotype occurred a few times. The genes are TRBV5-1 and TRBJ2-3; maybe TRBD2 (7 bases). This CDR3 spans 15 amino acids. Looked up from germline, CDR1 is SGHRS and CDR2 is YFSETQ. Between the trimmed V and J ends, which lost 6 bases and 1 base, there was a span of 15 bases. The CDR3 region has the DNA TGCGCCAGCATTAGGGGGGGTTCCCGCACAGATACGCAGTATTTT. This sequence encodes CASIRGGSRTDTQYF.

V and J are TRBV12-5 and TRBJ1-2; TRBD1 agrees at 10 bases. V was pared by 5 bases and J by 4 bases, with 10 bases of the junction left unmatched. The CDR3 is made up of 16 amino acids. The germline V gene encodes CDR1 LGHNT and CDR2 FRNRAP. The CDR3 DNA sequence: TGTGCTAGTGGTCCTGTTAGGGACAGGGGAACCTATGGCTACACCTTC. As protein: CASGPVRDRGTYGYTF.

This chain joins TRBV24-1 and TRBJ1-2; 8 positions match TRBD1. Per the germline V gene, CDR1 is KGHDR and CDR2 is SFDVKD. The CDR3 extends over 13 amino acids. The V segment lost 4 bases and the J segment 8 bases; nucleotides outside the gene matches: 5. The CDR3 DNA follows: TGTGCCACCAGTGACAGGACAGGGAACGGCTACACCTTC. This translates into CATSDRTGNGYTF.

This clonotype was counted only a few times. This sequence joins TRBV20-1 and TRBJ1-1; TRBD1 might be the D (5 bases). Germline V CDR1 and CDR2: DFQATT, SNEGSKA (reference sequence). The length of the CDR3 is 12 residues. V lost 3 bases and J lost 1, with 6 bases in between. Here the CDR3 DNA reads TGCAGTGCTAGCCAGGGGAACACTGAAGCTTTCTTT. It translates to CSASQGNTEAFF.

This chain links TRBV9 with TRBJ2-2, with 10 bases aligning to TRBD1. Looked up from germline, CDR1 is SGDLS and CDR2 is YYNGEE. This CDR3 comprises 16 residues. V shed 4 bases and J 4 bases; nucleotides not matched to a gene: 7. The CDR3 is CASSHSTGGGTGELFF. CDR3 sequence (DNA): TGTGCCAGCAGCCACTCGACAGGGGGCGGCACCGGGGAGCTGTTTTTT. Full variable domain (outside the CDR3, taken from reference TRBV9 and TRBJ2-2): DSGVTQTPKHLITATGQRVTLRCSPRSGDLSVYWYQQSLDQGLQFLIQYYNGEERAKGNILERFSAQQFPDLHSELNLSSLELGDSALYFCASSHSTGGGTGELFFGEGSRLTVL.

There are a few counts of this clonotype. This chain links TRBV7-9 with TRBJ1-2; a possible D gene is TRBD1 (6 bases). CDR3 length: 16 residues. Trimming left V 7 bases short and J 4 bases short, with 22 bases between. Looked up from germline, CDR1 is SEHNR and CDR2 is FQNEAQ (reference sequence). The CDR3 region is CASTLGGGAPPYGYTF. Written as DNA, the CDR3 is TGTGCCAGCACCCTAGGGGGAGGGGCGCCCCCCTATGGCTACACCTTC.

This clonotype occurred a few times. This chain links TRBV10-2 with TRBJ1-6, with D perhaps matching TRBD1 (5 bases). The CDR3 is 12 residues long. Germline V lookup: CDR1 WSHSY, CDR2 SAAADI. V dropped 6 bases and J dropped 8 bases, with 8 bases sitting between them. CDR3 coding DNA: TGCGCCAGCAGGTCCAGGGATTCACCCCTCCACTTT. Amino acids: CASRSRDSPLHF.

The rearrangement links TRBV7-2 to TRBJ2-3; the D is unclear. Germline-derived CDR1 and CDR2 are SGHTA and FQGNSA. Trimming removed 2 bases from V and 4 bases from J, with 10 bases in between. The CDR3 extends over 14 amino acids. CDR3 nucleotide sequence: TGTGCCAGCAGCTTATCTCCAAATCCAGATACGCAGTATTTT. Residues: CASSLSPNPDTQYF. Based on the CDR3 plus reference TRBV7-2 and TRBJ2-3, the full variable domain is GAGVSQSPSNKVTEKGKDVELRCDPISGHTALYWYRQSLGQGLEFLIYFQGNSAPDKSGLPSDRFSAERTGGSVSTLTIQRTQQEDSAVYLCASSLSPNPDTQYFGPGTRLTVL.

The CDR3 DNA is TGTGCCAGCAGCCCGACGGGCCCCGCCGCAGATACGCAGTATTTT. It yields the protein CASSPTGPAADTQYF. The V call is TRBV5-4, the J call TRBJ2-3; D remains unclear. Per the germline V gene, CDR1 is SGHNT and CDR2 is YYREEE (reference sequence). This CDR3 region has 15 residues. V lost 4 bases, J lost 4 bases, and 16 bases lay in between. Together with reference TRBV5-4 and TRBJ2-3, the CDR3 gives the full variable domain: ETGVTQSPTHLIKTRGQQVTLRCSSQSGHNTVSWYQQALGQGPQFIFQYYREEENGRGNFPPRFSGLQFPNYSSELNVNALELDDSALYLCASSPTGPAADTQYFGPGTRLTVL.

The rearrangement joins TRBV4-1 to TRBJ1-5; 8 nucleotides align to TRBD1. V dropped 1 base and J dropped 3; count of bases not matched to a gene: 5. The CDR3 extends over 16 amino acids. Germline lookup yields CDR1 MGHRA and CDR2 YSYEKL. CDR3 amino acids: CASSQVQGGNNQPQHF. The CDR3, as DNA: TGCGCCAGCAGCCAAGTACAGGGGGGGAACAATCAGCCCCAGCATTTT.

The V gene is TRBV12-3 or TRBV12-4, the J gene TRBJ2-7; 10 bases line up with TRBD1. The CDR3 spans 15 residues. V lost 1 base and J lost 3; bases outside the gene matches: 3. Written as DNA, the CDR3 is TGTGCCAGCAGTTTAGGGACAGGGGGATTCTACGAGCAGTACTTC. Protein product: CASSLGTGGFYEQYF.

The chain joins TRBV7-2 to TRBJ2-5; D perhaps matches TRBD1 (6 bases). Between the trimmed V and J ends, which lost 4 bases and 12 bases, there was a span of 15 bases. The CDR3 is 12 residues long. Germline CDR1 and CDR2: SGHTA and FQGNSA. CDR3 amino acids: CASSSMTGSKYF. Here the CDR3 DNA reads TGTGCCAGCAGCTCCATGACAGGATCGAAGTACTTC. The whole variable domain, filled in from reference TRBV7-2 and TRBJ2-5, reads GAGVSQSPSNKVTEKGKDVELRCDPISGHTALYWYRQSLGQGLEFLIYFQGNSAPDKSGLPSDRFSAERTGGSVSTLTIQRTQQEDSAVYLCASSSMTGSKYFGPGTRLLVL.

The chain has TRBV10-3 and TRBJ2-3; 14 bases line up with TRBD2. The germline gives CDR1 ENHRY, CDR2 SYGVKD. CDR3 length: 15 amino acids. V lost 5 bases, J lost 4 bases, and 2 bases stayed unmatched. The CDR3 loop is CAISKTSGGADTQYF. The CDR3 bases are TGTGCCATCAGTAAGACTAGCGGGGGGGCAGATACGCAGTATTTT.

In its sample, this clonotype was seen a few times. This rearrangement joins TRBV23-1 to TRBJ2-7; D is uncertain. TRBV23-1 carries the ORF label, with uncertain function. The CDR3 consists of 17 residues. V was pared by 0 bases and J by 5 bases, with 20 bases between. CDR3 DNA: TGCGCCAGCAGTCAATCGGCGGCAGGCGATCTCGTCCACGAGCAGTACTTC. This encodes CASSQSAAGDLVHEQYF.

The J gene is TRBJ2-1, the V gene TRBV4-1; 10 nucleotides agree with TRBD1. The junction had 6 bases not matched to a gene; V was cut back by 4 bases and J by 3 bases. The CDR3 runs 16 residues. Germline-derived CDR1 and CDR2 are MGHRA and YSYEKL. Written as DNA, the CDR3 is TGCGCCAGCAGCCCCCCCGGACAGGGGGTCTACAATGAGCAGTTCTTC. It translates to CASSPPGQGVYNEQFF.

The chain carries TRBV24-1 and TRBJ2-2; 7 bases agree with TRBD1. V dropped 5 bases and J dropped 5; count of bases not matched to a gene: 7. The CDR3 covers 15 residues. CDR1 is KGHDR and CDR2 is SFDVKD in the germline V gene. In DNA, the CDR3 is TGTGCCACCAGTGGTCCGGGACAGCAAACCGGGGAGCTGTTTTTT. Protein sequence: CATSGPGQQTGELFF.